These T cell receptor beta chains were read from a single sample in a study of T cell responses to AZD1222 COVID-19 vaccine. Assay used: immunoSEQ multiplex PCR; TCRdb lists only in-frame clones, some missing. Of roughly 120,000 clones listed, just over 85% were seen once; the top ten hold around 19%. The source was peripheral blood, collected on day 0 of MenACWY control vaccination. These receptors were collected from an adult in good health. The CDR3 runs from the conserved cysteine through the conserved F or W. A D gene is named only where the DNA matches it firmly. A row's size may be missing; if present it is once, few, many or a size class.

TRBJ2-7	few	-	TRBV2	TGTGCCAGCAAACGTTCCTACGAGCAGTACTTC	CASKRSYEQYF
TRBJ2-2	-	-	TRBV4-1	TGCGCCAGCAGCCAAGAGGCGGGGTGGGAGCTGTTTTTT	CASSQEAGWELFF
TRBJ2-1	-	TRBD2	TRBV27	TGTGCCAGCTTACGGGTAGCGGGAGTGGGCAATGAGCAGTTCTTC	CASLRVAGVGNEQFF
TRBJ2-7	few	-	TRBV28	TGTGCCAGCAGTTTAGAAATCGGCGAGCAGTACTTC	CASSLEIGEQYF
TRBJ1-2	-	-	TRBV28	TGTGCCAGCACCCCGCCCTCGGTGGGGGATGGCTACACCTTC	CASTPPSVGDGYTF
TRBJ1-5	-	-	TRBV19	TGTGCCAGTAGTACTATAAATCAGCCCCAGCATTTT	CASSTINQPQHF
TRBJ2-1	-	-	TRBV28	TGTGCCAGCAGTTTATCCCGGATCCAGCGGCCGAGCTCCTACAATGAGCAGTTCTTC	CASSLSRIQRPSSYNEQFF
TRBJ2-5	-	TRBD1	TRBV5-1	TGCGCCACCGGGACAGGGGGCGGCGGGGAGACCCAGTACTTC	CATGTGGGGETQYF
TRBJ2-3	-	-	TRBV28	TGTGCCAGCATACTGGCTAGCGGAGGGGGAGATACGCAGTATTTT	CASILASGGGDTQYF
TRBJ2-1	-	TRBD2	TRBV11-3	TGTGCCAGCAGCTTGGCGGGAGGGCCGTATGAGCAGTTCTTC	CASSLAGGPYEQFF
TRBJ2-3	-	TRBD1	TRBV7-2	TGTGCCAGCAGCCCGGGGACAGGGCCAGATACGCAGTATTTT	CASSPGTGPDTQYF
TRBJ1-5	-	-	TRBV28	TGTGCCAGCAGGGAAACCGGGACGGCGAGCAATCAGCCCCAGCATTTT	CASRETGTASNQPQHF
TRBJ1-3	few	-	TRBV12-3/TRBV12-4	TGTGCCAGCAGCCCTGTCTCTGGAAACACCATATATTTT	CASSPVSGNTIYF
TRBJ1-6	-	-	TRBV27	TGTGCCAGCAGTTCACGGCGGGGAGGTTCACCCCTCCACTTT	CASSSRRGGSPLHF
TRBJ2-5	once	-	TRBV24-1	TGTGCCACCAGTACCAGGGGACGGGAGACCCAGTACTTC	CATSTRGRETQYF
TRBJ2-7	-	-	TRBV6-2/TRBV6-3	TGTGCCAGCAGTTACCGGGCCGGGACTCCACCTGGGAGCTACGAGCAGTACTTC	CASSYRAGTPPGSYEQYF
TRBJ2-5	-	TRBD1	TRBV5-1	TGCGCCAGCAGCTGGCAGACAGGGAACCAAGAGACCCAGTACTTC	CASSWQTGNQETQYF
TRBJ1-1	-	-	TRBV29-1	TGCAGCGCAAGACGAACCAGGGGGAACACTGAAGCTTTCTTT	CSARRTRGNTEAFF
TRBJ2-7	-	TRBD2	TRBV10-3	TGTGCCATCAGAGATACTAGCGGGAGCTCCTACGAGCAGTACTTC	CAIRDTSGSSYEQYF
TRBJ1-4	-	-	TRBV7-9	TGTGCCAGCAGCTTAAGCGGTGAAAAACTGTTTTTT	CASSLSGEKLFF
TRBJ2-1	-	TRBD1	TRBV2	TGTGCCAGCAGTGGGACAGGGGTCAATGAGCAGTTCTTC	CASSGTGVNEQFF
TRBJ1-5	-	-	TRBV9	TGTGCCAGCAGCGTAGGTCCGACACTCAATCAGCCCCAGCATTTT	CASSVGPTLNQPQHF
TRBJ1-1	-	-	TRBV7-2	TGTGCCAGCAGCTTAGGGGGGGTCGCCGCTCGTCGCTCTGAAGCTTTCTTT	CASSLGGVAARRSEAFF
TRBJ1-4	few	-	TRBV28	TGTGCCAGCAGTTCCCGGCGGCGGGCTGAGTCGAATGAAAAACTGTTTTTT	CASSSRRRAESNEKLFF
TRBJ2-3	-	-	TRBV29-1	TGCAGCGTCGATCCTGGACTGCACACAGATACGCAGTATTTT	CSVDPGLHTDTQYF
TRBJ2-5	-	TRBD2	TRBV24-1	TGTGCCACCAGTGATTTCCAAACTAGCGGACAAGAGACCCAGTACTTC	CATSDFQTSGQETQYF
TRBJ1-4	-	TRBD1	TRBV30	TGTGCCTGGGCCATTCCGGGACAGGGTAATGAAAAACTGTTTTTT	CAWAIPGQGNEKLFF
TRBJ2-7	once	-	TRBV28	TGTGCCAGCAGGGGGGGGGCCTTTTGCGGGCAGTACTTC	CASRGGAFCGQYF
TRBJ2-7	-	TRBD1	TRBV4-1	TGCGCCAGCAGCCAAGGGGACAGAGTAAACTCCTACGAGCAGTACTTC	CASSQGDRVNSYEQYF